These 31 T cell receptor beta chains were all obtained from the same sample, sequenced in a study of spatial heterogeneity in lung cancer. The sample's time point: sample taken at primary tumor resection. Material for sequencing was whole RNA from tumor, nontumor lung or frozen PBMC, left unsorted. TCRdb independently ran MiXCR on the 5' RACE reads; one entry per CDR3 protein. The table has around 11,000 distinct CDR3 sequences, 3% to 5% seen once. This specimen was normal lung tissue next to the tumor, taken at surgery. These receptors were taken from a male donor with early-stage non-small cell lung cancer.

This clonotype showed up many times. V is TRBV7-2 and J is TRBJ1-1; D ambiguous. Trimming shortened V by 5 bases and J by 5 bases, and 21 bases separated the two germline ends. The CDR3 contains 16 residues. Germline V gene lookup returns CDR1 SGHTA and CDR2 FQGNSA. The CDR3 here is CASSTEGFGEVTEAFF. Here the CDR3 DNA reads TGTGCCAGCAGCACCGAGGGCTTCGGTGAGGTGACTGAAGCTTTCTTT.

This clonotype was seen ten or more times. The chain uses TRBV28 and TRBJ1-5; D is ambiguous. Germline V lookup: CDR1 MDHEN, CDR2 SYDVKM. The CDR3 runs to 12 residues. V shed 6 bases and J shed 3 bases, with 6 bases lying between them. The CDR3 loop is CASRPLNQPQHF. CDR3 bases: TGTGCCAGCAGGCCGCTCAATCAGCCCCAGCATTTT. The whole variable domain, filled in from reference TRBV28 and TRBJ1-5, reads DVKVTQSSRYLVKRTGEKVFLECVQDMDHENMFWYRQDPGLGLRLIYFSYDVKMKEKGDIPEGYSVSREKKERFSLILESASTNQTSMYLCASRPLNQPQHFGDGTRLSIL.

This clonotype occurred many times. The gene calls are TRBV27 and TRBJ1-1; a possible D gene is TRBD1 (5 bases). V dropped 6 bases and J dropped 6 bases, with 14 bases sitting between them. This CDR3 spans 13 amino acids. The germline CDR1 and CDR2 sequences are MNHEY and SMNVEV (reference sequence). CDR3 protein: CASRAGVGSEAFF. The CDR3 bases are TGTGCCAGCAGGGCGGGGGTCGGTTCTGAAGCTTTCTTT.

This clonotype was seen more than once but under ten times. Here the CDR3 DNA reads TGTGCCAGCAGCTTTGGGGACCCTACCTACAATGAGCAGTTCTTC. Its translation: CASSFGDPTYNEQFF. V is TRBV7-2 and J is TRBJ2-1; D is tentatively TRBD1 or TRBD2 (5 bases each). CDR1 SGHTA and CDR2 FQGNSA come from the germline V gene. Trimming removed 3 bases from V and 2 bases from J, with 11 bases in between. CDR3 size: 15 residues.

This clonotype was counted ten times or more. CDR3 bases: TGTGCCAGCAGCGTAGTGTCAGGGGCGCCCCAGCATTTT. It encodes CASSVVSGAPQHF. The rearrangement uses TRBV9 and TRBJ1-5; D may be TRBD1 (6 bases). This CDR3 is 13 amino acids long. Trimming cost V 0 bases and J 9 bases, with 10 bases left between them. Germline lookup yields CDR1 SGDLS and CDR2 YYNGEE.

This clonotype is deemed medium-sized (0.01 to 0.1%). The chain uses TRBV7-9 and TRBJ1-2; D is undetermined. The germline V gene encodes CDR1 SEHNR and CDR2 FQNEAQ (reference sequence). The CDR3 is made up of 15 amino acids. The V end was cut by 4 bases, the J end by 7 bases, with 19 bases between. CDR3 residues: CASSWETKAVLGYTF. In DNA form, the CDR3 reads TGTGCCAGCAGCTGGGAGACAAAGGCGGTTCTTGGCTACACCTTC.

At least ten counts were recorded for this clonotype. This chain uses TRBV4-3 with TRBJ2-2; D may be TRBD2 (6 bases). Germline V gene sequence: CDR1 LGHNA, CDR2 YSLEER. V lost 0 bases and J 1 base, leaving 12 bases between the germline ends. The CDR3 spans 17 residues. CDR3 residues: CASSQDRGSGNTGELFF. The CDR3 DNA reads TGCGCCAGCAGCCAAGATCGGGGTAGCGGGAACACCGGGGAGCTGTTTTTT.

This clonotype is medium-sized (0.01 to 0.1%) by share. The J gene is TRBJ2-1, the V gene TRBV5-4; D is possibly TRBD1 (5 bases). V lost 2 bases and J lost 4, with 13 bases in between. The CDR3 is made up of 15 amino acids. Germline CDR1 SGHNT, CDR2 YYREEE (reference sequence). The CDR3 loop reads CASSLSQGLYNEQFF. CDR3 nucleotides: TGTGCCAGCAGCTTATCTCAGGGCCTATACAATGAGCAGTTCTTC. Full variable domain (rest looked up from reference TRBV5-4 and TRBJ2-1): ETGVTQSPTHLIKTRGQQVTLRCSSQSGHNTVSWYQQALGQGPQFIFQYYREEENGRGNFPPRFSGLQFPNYSSELNVNALELDDSALYLCASSLSQGLYNEQFFGPGTRLTVL.

This clonotype is labeled as medium-sized. V usage is TRBV4-1 and J usage is TRBJ2-7; D could derive from TRBD1 or TRBD2 (6 bases each). The CDR3 runs 15 residues. V shed 0 bases and J shed 3 bases, with 12 bases lying between them. The V gene's germline CDR1 is MGHRA and CDR2 YSYEKL. The CDR3 DNA reads as TGCGCCAGCAGCCAAGATCCAGGGGACTTCTACGAGCAGTACTTC. Amino acids: CASSQDPGDFYEQYF.

This clonotype occurred many times. V gene TRBV7-8 combines with J gene TRBJ2-1; 11 nucleotides agree with TRBD2. This CDR3 is 15 amino acids long. V lost 6 bases to trimming and J lost 8 bases; unmatched junction nucleotides: 9. Germline V gene data show CDR1 as SGHVS and CDR2 as FQNEAQ. CDR3 region: CASRTTSGRLDEQFF. CDR3 nucleotides: TGTGCCAGCAGAACAACTAGCGGGAGACTGGATGAGCAGTTCTTC.

This clonotype rates as medium-sized. The chain joins TRBV6-6 to TRBJ1-5; 7 bases fit TRBD1. After removal of 7 bases from V and 4 bases from J, the junction contained 7 bases not matched to a gene. The CDR3 runs 14 residues. Per germline, CDR1 MNHNY and CDR2 SVGAGI (reference sequence). The DNA for the CDR3 is TGTGCCAGCAACCGACAGGGCGAAAATCAGCCCCAGCATTTT. This encodes CASNRQGENQPQHF.

This clonotype was observed at least ten times. V and J are TRBV7-9 and TRBJ2-2; D is perhaps TRBD1 or TRBD2 (5 bases each). CDR1 is SEHNR and CDR2 is FQNEAQ in the germline V gene (reference sequence). The CDR3 is 15 residues long. V was pared by 0 bases and J by 4 bases, with 9 bases between. The CDR3 is CASSLAQGPTGELFF. CDR3 DNA sequence: TGTGCCAGCAGCTTAGCCCAGGGACCCACCGGGGAGCTGTTTTTT.

This clonotype appeared many times. This chain links TRBV6-2 or TRBV6-3 with TRBJ2-4; 7 nucleotides line up with TRBD1. CDR1 is MNHEY and CDR2 is SVGEGT in the germline V gene. The CDR3 totals 14 residues. V trimming: 4 bases; J trimming: 4 bases; junction bases outside the gene matches: 4. In DNA, the CDR3 is TGTGCCAGCAGTTTCCGGGACAGAAAAAACATTCAGTACTTC. Its protein is CASSFRDRKNIQYF.

This clonotype showed up many times. V gene TRBV24-1 combines with J gene TRBJ2-3, with D maybe TRBD2 (6 bases). With 10 bases removed from V and 2 bases from J, the gap between germline ends came to 12 bases. Germline V gene data show CDR1 as KGHDR and CDR2 as SFDVKD. The CDR3 runs 13 residues. CDR3 DNA sequence: TGTGCCACAAGCGGGCTATACACAGATACGCAGTATTTT. Translation gives CATSGLYTDTQYF.

This clonotype has at least ten counts. The rearrangement links TRBV2 to TRBJ1-5; tentatively, D is TRBD1 (5 bases). The ends were cut back, 3 bases at V and 2 bases at J, with 8 bases in the middle. The CDR3 totals 14 residues. The germline V gene encodes CDR1 SNHLY and CDR2 FYNNEI. The CDR3 here is CASSDPGGNQPQHF. CDR3 sequence (DNA): TGTGCCAGCAGTGATCCGGGGGGCAATCAGCCCCAGCATTTT. Full variable domain (rest looked up from reference TRBV2 and TRBJ1-5): EPEVTQTPSHQVTQMGQEVILRCVPISNHLYFYWYRQILGQKVEFLVSFYNNEISEKSEIFDDQFSVERPDGSNFTLKIRSTKLEDSAMYFCASSDPGGNQPQHFGDGTRLSIL.

This clonotype was seen many times. V usage is TRBV12-3 or TRBV12-4 and J usage is TRBJ2-7; 10 positions agree with TRBD1. The CDR3 has 18 amino acids. Germline trimming cut 3 bases from V and 1 base from J; bases unmatched to any gene: 12. CDR3 DNA: TGTGCCAGCAGTTTCTCCCAGGGGCGGACAGGGGGTTCCTACGAGCAGTACTTC. Its translation: CASSFSQGRTGGSYEQYF.

This clonotype was found many times. This chain connects TRBV28 to TRBJ1-1; perhaps TRBD1 as D (5 bases). Trimming removed 5 bases from V and 0 bases from J, with 10 bases in between. CDR1 is MDHEN, CDR2 SYDVKM, per germline. This CDR3 comprises 14 residues. The CDR3 DNA is TGTGCCAGCAGTCTACCGACAGTGAACACTGAAGCTTTCTTT. Translated: CASSLPTVNTEAFF.

This clonotype is medium-sized. The chain carries TRBV6-6 and TRBJ1-6; the match to TRBD1 covers 7 bases. Germline V gene lookup returns CDR1 MNHNY and CDR2 SVGAGI (reference sequence). The CDR3 is 16 amino acids. V lost 6 bases and J lost 4; bases outside the gene matches: 9. The CDR3 region has the DNA TGTGCCAGCAGCCGGGGTGGGGACAGATATAATTCACCCCTCCACTTT. Translated: CASSRGGDRYNSPLHF.

This clonotype was seen many times. The chain joins TRBV19 to TRBJ1-4, with D possibly matching TRBD1 (6 bases). V was cut by 6 bases and J by 5 bases, with 13 bases left in between. This CDR3 is built from 14 residues. Germline lookup yields CDR1 LNHDA and CDR2 SQIVND (reference sequence). This CDR3 is CASRRGGTNEKLFF. The CDR3 DNA reads as TGTGCCAGTAGAAGGGGGGGGACGAATGAAAAACTGTTTTTT.

This clonotype was picked up many times. This rearrangement joins TRBV2 to TRBJ2-2; 7 nucleotides match TRBD1. The CDR3 is 13 residues long. V lost 5 bases, J lost 6 bases, and 3 bases stayed unmatched. From germline, CDR1 is SNHLY and CDR2 FYNNEI. CDR3 in DNA: TGTGCCAGCAGTAGACAGGGTTCCGGGGAGCTGTTTTTT. Protein product: CASSRQGSGELFF.

The sample holds many counts of this clonotype. The gene calls are TRBV11-1 and TRBJ1-1; D is undetermined. The V end lost 1 base, the J end lost 2 bases, and 8 bases lay between the germline ends. The length of the CDR3 is 14 residues. The germline gives CDR1 SGHAT, CDR2 FQDESV (reference sequence). In nucleotides, the CDR3 is TGTGCCAGCAGCTTAGGGGCGGTCAACACTGAAGCTTTCTTT. It encodes CASSLGAVNTEAFF.

This clonotype showed up many times. The chain combines TRBV5-6 with TRBJ1-1; D is undetermined. CDR3 size: 14 residues. CDR1 is SGHDT, CDR2 YYEEEE, per germline. Trimming removed 3 bases at V and 0 bases at J, with 9 bases between. DNA for the CDR3: TGTGCCAGCAGCTATATTACAGTGAACACTGAAGCTTTCTTT. As protein: CASSYITVNTEAFF.

V gene TRBV18 combines with J gene TRBJ1-3; possible D gene TRBD1, 5 bases. This CDR3 region has 16 residues. Trimming left V 2 bases short and J 2 bases short, with 13 bases between. Germline V gene data show CDR1 as KGHSH and CDR2 as LQKENI. CDR3 amino acids: CASSPSPSGPGNTIYF. The CDR3, as DNA: TGTGCCAGCTCACCAAGTCCTTCAGGGCCTGGAAACACCATATATTTT.

This clonotype is medium-sized. This sequence joins TRBV6-2 or TRBV6-3 and TRBJ2-1; 9 bases align to TRBD1. V trimming: 0 bases; J trimming: 15 bases; junction bases outside the gene matches: 15. The CDR3 consists of 16 residues. Germline V gene data show CDR1 as MNHEY and CDR2 as SVGEGT. Written as DNA, the CDR3 is TGTGCCAGCAGTTACTCTTTGACAGGGGGACCCGACCCCGGGTTCTTC. Its translation is CASSYSLTGGPDPGFF.

The table lists this clonotype with many counts. V is TRBV6-2 or TRBV6-3 and J is TRBJ2-2; unclear D gene. Germline CDR1 and CDR2: MNHEY and SVGEGT. The CDR3 totals 16 residues. Deletions cut 4 bases from V and 1 base from J, with 13 bases between. The CDR3 nucleotides read TGTGCCAGCAGTTCGGCGGTTACGAAGAACACCGGGGAGCTGTTTTTT. Translation gives CASSSAVTKNTGELFF.

By share of the sample, this clonotype is medium-sized. CDR3 coding DNA: TGTGCCAGCAGCTCCCCTCGCGGGAGGAACACCGGGGAGCTGTTTTTT. Its protein is CASSSPRGRNTGELFF. The rearrangement uses TRBV11-3 and TRBJ2-2, with 7 positions matching TRBD2. The germline CDR1 and CDR2 sequences are SGHNT and YENEEA. This CDR3 spans 16 amino acids. V gave up 4 bases and J gave up 1 base; unmatched junction bases: 6. The entire variable domain, with the rest obtained from reference TRBV11-3 and TRBJ2-2, is as follows: EAGVVQSPRYKIIEKKQPVAFWCNPISGHNTLYWYLQNLGQGPELLIRYENEEAVDDSQLPKDRFSAERLKGVDSTLKIQPAELGDSAVYLCASSSPRGRNTGELFFGEGSRLTVL.

This clonotype was observed at least ten times. The chain recombines TRBV6-2 or TRBV6-3 with TRBJ2-1; no clear D gene. V dropped 1 base and J dropped 8 bases, with 3 bases sitting between them. The CDR3 length is 11 residues. CDR1 is MNHEY and CDR2 is SVGEGT in the germline V gene. CDR3 loop: CASSYWHEQFF. The CDR3 bases are TGTGCCAGCAGTTACTGGCATGAGCAGTTCTTC.

The table lists this clonotype with a few counts. The chain joins TRBV2 to TRBJ1-2; tentative D call: TRBD1 (6 bases). The CDR3 has 14 amino acids. Trimming stripped 6 bases from V and 6 bases from J, with 17 bases between. CDR1 is SNHLY and CDR2 is FYNNEI in the germline V gene. The CDR3 protein is CASRPRGRADGYTF. In nucleotides, the CDR3 is TGTGCCAGCAGGCCCAGGGGCAGGGCGGATGGCTACACCTTC. The full variable domain, completed using reference TRBV2 and TRBJ1-2, is EPEVTQTPSHQVTQMGQEVILRCVPISNHLYFYWYRQILGQKVEFLVSFYNNEISEKSEIFDDQFSVERPDGSNFTLKIRSTKLEDSAMYFCASRPRGRADGYTFGSGTRLTVV.

This clonotype was seen many times. The V gene is TRBV20-1, the J gene TRBJ2-3; perhaps TRBD2 as D (6 bases). From germline, CDR1 is DFQATT and CDR2 SNEGSKA (reference sequence). Trimming shortened V by 0 bases and J by 5 bases, and 24 bases separated the two germline ends. The CDR3 totals 18 residues. CDR3 loop: CSARDPGLRGSKGDTQYF. CDR3 DNA: TGCAGTGCTAGAGATCCGGGTCTGCGGGGCTCCAAAGGAGATACGCAGTATTTT.

This clonotype was seen repeatedly, ten times or more. This chain joins TRBV29-1 and TRBJ2-5; no clear D. The length of the CDR3 is 12 residues. The V end was cut by 6 bases, the J end by 5 bases, with 13 bases between. Germline values: CDR1 SQVTM, CDR2 ANQGSEA. CDR3 in DNA: TGCAGCGTGCCCCTCTCGAGGGAGACCCAGTACTTC. Encoded protein: CSVPLSRETQYF.

This chain connects TRBV7-2 to TRBJ2-5, with D perhaps matching TRBD2 (6 bases). The CDR3 loop spans 15 amino acids. Germline V CDR1 and CDR2: SGHTA, FQGNSA. With 3 bases removed from V and 0 bases from J, the gap between germline ends came to 11 bases. CDR3 nucleotide sequence: TGTGCCAGCAGCTTCCCCCGGGGGTACCAAGAGACCCAGTACTTC. Amino acids: CASSFPRGYQETQYF.